This section outlines one T cell receptor beta chain sequence together with its context. This record belongs to a study of blood T cell repertoires in COVID-19. Study details: The United States, Italy and Spain were the sources of the acute and convalescent COVID-19 samples.

Source study methods: By means of reference gene primer amplification, nucleated cell counts were estimated. Assay used: immunoSEQ multiplex PCR; TCRdb lists only in-frame clones, some missing. V and J calls and clone size are those listed in that table; D and trimming were worked out from the DNA. The profile covers about 55,000 clones, with about 93% appearing a single time and roughly 15% taken by the ten largest. V lost 3 bases to trimming and J lost 6 bases, with 10 bases between them. Germline CDR1 reads GTSNPN; CDR2 reads SVGIG (reference sequence). The CDR3 is 12 amino acids. J is TRBJ2-3 and V is TRBV30; the D gene is possibly TRBD1 (7 bases). The sequenced material came from peripheral blood. This TCR came from an elderly man with acute or convalescent COVID-19. CDR3 in amino acids: CAWRAGGDTQYF. The CDR3 DNA sequence: TGTGCCTGGAGGGCAGGGGGGGATACGCAGTATTTT.